Detailed here is one T cell receptor beta chain. The antigen is undetermined. Method: immunoSEQ multiplex PCR; TCRdb's copy keeps in-frame clones and lacks some. Of 74,000 or so clones in the sample, 92% were seen once. These data originate in a study of graft-versus-host responses after intestinal transplantation. Across the whole study: All of the recipients had induction that used anti-thymocyte globulin, then tacrolimus and steroids for 2 to 3 years.

Study observations and caveats: High graft-versus-host to host-versus-graft clonal ratios were seen in allografts of patients with graft-donor T cell macrochimerism. Researchers found peak circulating GvH clone levels linked to early post-transplant HvG declines. The authors found GvH clones in recipient marrow, some appearing first in ileum or blood.

Trimming cost V 6 bases and J 0 bases, with 12 bases left between them. The V gene's germline CDR1 is SQVTM and CDR2 ANQGSEA. This CDR3 spans 14 amino acids. The sequence was collected from a human patient who received an intestinal transplant, so some T cells may come from the graft donor. The chain has TRBV29-1 and TRBJ1-3; TRBD1 is a possible D gene (5 bases). The material was PBMCs, obtained 98 days after intestinal transplantation. CDR3 residues: CSVATARSGNTIYF. The CDR3 region has the DNA TGCAGCGTGGCGACAGCCCGCTCTGGAAACACCATATATTTT.